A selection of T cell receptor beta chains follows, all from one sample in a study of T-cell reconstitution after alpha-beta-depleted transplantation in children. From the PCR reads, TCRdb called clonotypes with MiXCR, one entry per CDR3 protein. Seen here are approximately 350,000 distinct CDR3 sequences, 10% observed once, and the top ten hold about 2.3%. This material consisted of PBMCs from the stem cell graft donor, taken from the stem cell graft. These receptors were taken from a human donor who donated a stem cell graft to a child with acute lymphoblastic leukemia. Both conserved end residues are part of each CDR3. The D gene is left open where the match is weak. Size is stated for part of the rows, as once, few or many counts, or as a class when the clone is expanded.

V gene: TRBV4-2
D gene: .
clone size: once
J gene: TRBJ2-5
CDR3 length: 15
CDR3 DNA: TGTGCCAGCAGCCCCCCCAGTAGCGGACAAGAGACCCAGTACTTC
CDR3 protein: CASSPPSSGQETQYF

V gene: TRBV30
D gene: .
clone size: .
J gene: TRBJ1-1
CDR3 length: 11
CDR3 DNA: TGTGCCGGGACTGGGAACACTGAAGCTTTCTTT
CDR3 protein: CAGTGNTEAFF

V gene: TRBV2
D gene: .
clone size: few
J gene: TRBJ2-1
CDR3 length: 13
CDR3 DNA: TGTGCCAGCAGTAGGACGGGCGTCGATGAGCAGTTCTTC
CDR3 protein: CASSRTGVDEQFF

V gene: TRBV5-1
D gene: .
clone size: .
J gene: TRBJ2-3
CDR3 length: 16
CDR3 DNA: TGCGCCAGCAGCGGTGGGACCGAGGTGAGGGCAGATACGCAGTATTTT
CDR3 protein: CASSGGTEVRADTQYF

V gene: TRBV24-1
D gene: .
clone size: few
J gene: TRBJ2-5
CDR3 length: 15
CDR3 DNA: TGTGCCACCAGTGATGAGCGGGTCGCGCCAGAGACCCAGTACTTC
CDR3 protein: CATSDERVAPETQYF

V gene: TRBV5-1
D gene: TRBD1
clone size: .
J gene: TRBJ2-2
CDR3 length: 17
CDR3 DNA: TGCGCCAGCAGCTTAGGAACCGGGACAGTAAACACCGGGGAGCTGTTTTTT
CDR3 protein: CASSLGTGTVNTGELFF

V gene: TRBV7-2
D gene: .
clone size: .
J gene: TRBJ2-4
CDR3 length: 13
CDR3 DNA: TGTGCCAGCAGCCCAGGGCGTACAAACATTCAGTACTTC
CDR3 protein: CASSPGRTNIQYF

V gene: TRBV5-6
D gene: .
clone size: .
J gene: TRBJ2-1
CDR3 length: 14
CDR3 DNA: TGTGCCAGCATCCCGGGGGAGCGGGTAGGTGAGCAGTTCTTC
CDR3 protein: CASIPGERVGEQFF

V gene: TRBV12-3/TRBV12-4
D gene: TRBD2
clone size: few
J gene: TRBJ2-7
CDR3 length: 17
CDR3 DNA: TGTGCCAGCAGTTTAGTTGGGACTAGCGGGACGGTGGACGAGCAGTACTTC
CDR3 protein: CASSLVGTSGTVDEQYF

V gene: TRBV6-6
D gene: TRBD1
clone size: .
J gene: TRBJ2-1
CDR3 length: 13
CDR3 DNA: TGTGCCAGCAGCCAATTGGGACAGGGGGAGCAGTTCTTC
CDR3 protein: CASSQLGQGEQFF

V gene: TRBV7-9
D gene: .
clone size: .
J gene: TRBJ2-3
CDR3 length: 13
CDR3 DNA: TGTCCCAGCAGCTTTGACTCAAAAGATACGCAGTATTTT
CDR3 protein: CPSSFDSKDTQYF

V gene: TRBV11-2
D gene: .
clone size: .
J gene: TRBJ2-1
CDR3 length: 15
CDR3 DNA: TGTGCCAGCAGCCAGATCGGGGTGGTCTACAATGAGCAGTTCTTC
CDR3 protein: CASSQIGVVYNEQFF

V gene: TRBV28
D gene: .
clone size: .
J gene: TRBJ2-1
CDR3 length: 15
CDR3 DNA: TGTGCCAGCAGTTTAAGGGAGACCCTCATCAATGAGCAGTTCTTC
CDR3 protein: CASSLRETLINEQFF

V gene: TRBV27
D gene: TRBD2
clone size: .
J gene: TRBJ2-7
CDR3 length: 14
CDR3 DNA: TGTGCCAGCAGTCTCCCGGGGGGGGCGCACGAGCAGTACTTC
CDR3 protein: CASSLPGGAHEQYF

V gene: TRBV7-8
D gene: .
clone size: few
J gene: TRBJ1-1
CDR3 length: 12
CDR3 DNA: TGTGCCAGCAGCTTTTCGGCTGTCGAGGCTTTCTTT
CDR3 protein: CASSFSAVEAFF